A selection of T cell receptor beta chains follows, all from one sample in a study of OX40 agonist ivuxolimab in advanced cancers. Here immunoSEQ multiplex PCR was the method, and the copy in TCRdb shows in-frame clones only, minus some. The sample records tens of thousands of clones, more than 75% being singletons. The material was CD4+ or CD8+ T cells sorted from blood, obtained in a trial of the OX40 agonist ivuxolimab. These receptors all stem from an adult with an advanced solid tumor such as melanoma, head and neck, liver or kidney cancer. CDR3s include the opening cysteine and the closing phenylalanine or tryptophan. The order of the fields is V gene, J gene, clone size, D gene, CDR3 protein, CDR3 DNA. The D gene is left open where the match is weak. Size values are once, few and many counts, or a class for expanded clones, and some rows have none.

V: TRBV7-6; J: TRBJ1-1; size: once; D: .; CDR3: CASSLGTYTEAFF; DNA: TGTGCCAGCAGCTTAGGTACTTACACTGAAGCTTTCTTT
V: TRBV4-1; J: TRBJ1-1; size: .; D: .; CDR3: CASSQRENTEAFF; DNA: TGCGCCAGCAGCCAACGTGAGAACACTGAAGCTTTCTTT
V: TRBV19; J: TRBJ1-5; size: few; D: .; CDR3: CASSIRDFNQPQHF; DNA: TGTGCCAGTAGTATCCGGGACTTCAATCAGCCCCAGCATTTT
V: TRBV4-1; J: TRBJ1-2; size: .; D: .; CDR3: CASSQRQGLGYTF; DNA: TGCGCCAGCAGCCAGAGGCAGGGGCTAGGCTACACCTTC
V: TRBV2; J: TRBJ1-5; size: .; D: .; CDR3: CASKVEGVHQPQHF; DNA: TGTGCCAGCAAGGTCGAAGGGGTTCATCAGCCCCAGCATTTT
V: TRBV6-5; J: TRBJ1-1; size: .; D: .; CDR3: CASSYEEGTNTEAFF; DNA: TGTGCCAGCAGTTACGAAGAGGGGACCAACACTGAAGCTTTCTTT
V: TRBV18; J: TRBJ2-3; size: .; D: .; CDR3: CASSPTAAGMSTDTQYF; DNA: TGTGCCAGCTCACCAACGGCGGCGGGGATGAGCACAGATACGCAGTATTTT
V: TRBV9; J: TRBJ2-5; size: .; D: TRBD1; CDR3: CASSGQTGPKTQYF; DNA: TGTGCCAGCAGCGGACAGACAGGGCCGAAGACCCAGTACTTC
V: TRBV6-4; J: TRBJ2-2; size: medium-sized; D: TRBD2; CDR3: CASSDSSGSTGELFF; DNA: TGTGCCAGCAGTGACTCTAGCGGGAGCACCGGGGAGCTGTTTTTT
V: TRBV7-9; J: TRBJ1-4; size: .; D: TRBD1; CDR3: CASSEALETGGEDEKLFF; DNA: TGTGCCAGCAGCGAAGCACTAGAGACAGGGGGGGAGGATGAAAAACTGTTTTTT
V: TRBV6-1; J: TRBJ1-3; size: .; D: .; CDR3: CASSERVYRDSGNTIYF; DNA: TGTGCCAGCAGTGAAAGGGTCTACAGGGACTCTGGAAACACCATATATTTT
V: TRBV27; J: TRBJ2-7; size: few; D: .; CDR3: CASRSGYEQYF; DNA: TGTGCCAGCAGAAGTGGTTACGAGCAGTACTTC
V: TRBV19; J: TRBJ1-5; size: medium-sized; D: TRBD1; CDR3: CASSIGPGRGLNQPQHF; DNA: TGTGCCAGTAGTATAGGTCCCGGCAGGGGGCTGAATCAGCCCCAGCATTTT
V: TRBV5-1; J: TRBJ2-1; size: once; D: .; CDR3: CASSQTFWAGPERLNEQFF; DNA: TGCGCCAGCAGCCAAACCTTTTGGGCCGGTCCAGAACGCCTCAATGAGCAGTTCTTC
V: TRBV7-6; J: TRBJ2-1; size: .; D: .; CDR3: CASSLRVAEDQYNEQFF; DNA: TGTGCCAGCAGCTTAAGGGTAGCGGAAGATCAATACAATGAGCAGTTCTTC
V: TRBV5-1; J: TRBJ2-7; size: .; D: .; CDR3: CASSPSTPMVGYEQYF; DNA: TGCGCCAGCAGCCCTTCTACCCCCATGGTGGGCTACGAGCAGTACTTC
V: TRBV6-6; J: TRBJ1-2; size: .; D: TRBD1; CDR3: CASSPRDRGTYGYTF; DNA: TGTGCCAGCAGTCCTCGGGACAGGGGGACCTATGGCTACACCTTC
V: TRBV6-6; J: TRBJ2-1; size: .; D: .; CDR3: CASSYSRGGRYNEQFF; DNA: TGTGCCAGCAGTTACTCGAGGGGGGGTAGGTACAATGAGCAGTTCTTC
V: TRBV11-2; J: TRBJ2-7; size: .; D: .; CDR3: CASSLGPRPYEQYF; DNA: TGTGCCAGCAGCTTAGGTCCCAGACCCTACGAGCAGTACTTC